This is a list of T cell receptor beta chains from one sample in a study of identical twins. TCRdb re-derived calls from the 5' RACE reads in MiXCR, one entry per CDR3 protein. The data hold 400,000 to 500,000 distinct CDR3 sequences, with around 20% observed a single time. The sequencing input was naive T cells sorted from blood. The receptor set was obtained from a man aged 50 or older in good health. CDR3s include the opening cysteine and the closing phenylalanine or tryptophan. The order of the fields is clone size, D gene, V gene, J gene, CDR3 protein, CDR3 DNA. D genes are given only for firm matches. Size values are once, few and many counts, or a class for expanded clones, and some rows have none.

size: few
D: NA
V: TRBV7-2
J: TRBJ2-7
CDR3: CASSPEALRSYEQYF
DNA: TGTGCCAGCAGCCCCGAGGCACTTAGATCCTACGAGCAGTACTTC

size: many
D: TRBD1
V: TRBV10-2
J: TRBJ2-6
CDR3: CASSKQGVSSGANVLTF
DNA: TGCGCCAGCAGCAAACAGGGGGTCTCCTCTGGGGCCAACGTCCTGACTTTC

size: few
D: TRBD2
V: TRBV20-1
J: TRBJ2-1
CDR3: CSARGASGNVYNEQFF
DNA: TGCAGTGCTAGAGGGGCTAGCGGGAATGTTTACAATGAGCAGTTCTTC

size: few
D: TRBD2
V: TRBV7-2
J: TRBJ2-1
CDR3: CASSLGGRAHNEQFF
DNA: TGTGCCAGCAGCTTAGGCGGGAGGGCCCACAATGAGCAGTTCTTC

size: NA
D: NA
V: TRBV18
J: TRBJ1-1
CDR3: CASSPNLGNTEAFF
DNA: TGTGCCAGCTCACCTAATTTGGGGAACACTGAAGCTTTCTTT

size: few
D: NA
V: TRBV3-1
J: TRBJ1-1
CDR3: CASSPYLGQGSEAFF
DNA: TGTGCCAGCAGCCCCTACCTCGGCCAGGGTAGTGAAGCTTTCTTT

size: NA
D: NA
V: TRBV9
J: TRBJ2-3
CDR3: CASSVFGVTRGTDTQYF
DNA: TGTGCCAGCAGCGTATTCGGCGTTACGAGAGGCACAGATACGCAGTATTTT

size: few
D: NA
V: TRBV5-1
J: TRBJ2-1
CDR3: CASSFTSRNEQFF
DNA: TGCGCCAGCAGCTTTACTAGCCGGAATGAGCAGTTCTTC

size: NA
D: TRBD2
V: TRBV20-1
J: TRBJ2-7
CDR3: CSAPGTSGGSSLYEQYF
DNA: TGCAGTGCTCCCGGGACTAGCGGGGGAAGCTCACTCTACGAGCAGTACTTC

size: few
D: TRBD2
V: TRBV4-2
J: TRBJ2-5
CDR3: CASSQETSGSGVETQYF
DNA: TGTGCCAGCAGCCAAGAGACTAGCGGGAGTGGGGTGGAGACCCAGTACTTC

size: few
D: NA
V: TRBV21-1
J: TRBJ2-7
CDR3: CASSKGGGRSYEQYF
DNA: TGTGCCAGCAGCAAAGGGGGGGGGCGGTCCTACGAGCAGTACTTC

size: once
D: TRBD2
V: TRBV19
J: TRBJ2-2
CDR3: CASKVAGVPGELFF
DNA: TGTGCCAGTAAAGTAGCGGGAGTCCCCGGGGAGCTGTTTTTT

size: many
D: NA
V: TRBV6-5
J: TRBJ1-5
CDR3: CASRYGGEHSNQPQHF
DNA: TGTGCCAGCAGGTATGGGGGCGAGCATAGCAATCAGCCCCAGCATTTT

size: few
D: TRBD1
V: TRBV5-1
J: TRBJ2-5
CDR3: CASSARQGAIGGTQYF
DNA: TGCGCCAGCAGCGCGCGACAGGGGGCGATTGGCGGGACCCAGTACTTC

size: NA
D: NA
V: TRBV20-1
J: TRBJ2-7
CDR3: CSASYPFQGLYEQYF
DNA: TGCAGTGCTAGCTACCCGTTCCAGGGGCTATACGAGCAGTACTTC

size: few
D: NA
V: TRBV7-2
J: TRBJ2-7
CDR3: CASSLGVRAYEQYF
DNA: TGTGCCAGCAGCTTAGGAGTAAGAGCCTACGAGCAGTACTTC

size: many
D: NA
V: TRBV27
J: TRBJ2-3
CDR3: CASSFVAARSTDTQYF
DNA: TGTGCCAGCAGTTTTGTTGCGGCCCGGAGTACAGATACGCAGTATTTT

size: few
D: NA
V: TRBV15
J: TRBJ2-1
CDR3: CATSSRATGNEQFF
DNA: TGTGCCACCAGCAGTAGGGCAACCGGGAATGAGCAGTTCTTC

size: many
D: NA
V: TRBV24-1
J: TRBJ2-1
CDR3: CATEGYRTNEQFF
DNA: TGTGCCACAGAGGGTTACCGTACAAATGAGCAGTTCTTC

size: many
D: TRBD2
V: TRBV5-1
J: TRBJ2-1
CDR3: CASSQKVAGGLNEQFF
DNA: TGCGCCAGCAGCCAAAAAGTGGCGGGGGGGCTTAATGAGCAGTTCTTC

size: many
D: NA
V: TRBV7-9
J: TRBJ1-4
CDR3: CASSPHGGLTTNEKLFF
DNA: TGTGCCAGCAGCCCCCACGGGGGGCTTACAACTAATGAAAAACTGTTTTTT

size: many
D: TRBD2
V: TRBV12-3/TRBV12-4
J: TRBJ2-1
CDR3: CASSFSGGGNEQFF
DNA: TGTGCCAGCAGTTTTAGCGGGGGGGGCAATGAGCAGTTCTTC

size: NA
D: NA
V: TRBV20-1
J: TRBJ2-5
CDR3: CSARDGDAGETQYF
DNA: TGCAGTGCTAGAGATGGGGACGCGGGCGAGACCCAGTACTTC

size: NA
D: NA
V: TRBV15
J: TRBJ2-4
CDR3: CATSSEGGLAKNIQYF
DNA: TGTGCCACCAGCAGCGAGGGGGGGTTAGCCAAAAACATTCAGTACTTC

size: NA
D: NA
V: TRBV6-1
J: TRBJ2-3
CDR3: CATRRADTDTQYF
DNA: TGTGCCACCCGGCGGGCAGACACAGATACGCAGTATTTT

size: many
D: NA
V: TRBV5-1
J: TRBJ1-4
CDR3: CASSGTGLRAEKLVF
DNA: TGCGCCAGCAGCGGAACAGGGTTGCGGGCTGAAAAACTGGTTTTT